This T cell receptor beta chain appears in the sequencing data of a study of blood T cell repertoires in COVID-19. Study background: Sites in the United States, Italy and Spain provided acute and convalescent COVID-19 samples. PBMCs, B-cell-depleted T cells, or T cells provided the cDNA or gDNA that made up the material.

Germline loops: CDR1 ENHRY, CDR2 SYGVKD. This CDR3 has 15 amino acids. V was pared by 0 bases and J by 6 bases, with 5 bases of the junction left unmatched. In the original workflow: For nucleated cells, counts were estimated from reference gene primer amplification. TCRdb's table, derived via immunoSEQ multiplex PCR, lists solely in-frame clones and lacks some. That table furnishes V, J and clone size, whereas the DNA furnished D and trimming. This table holds roughly 100,000 clones, 71% found once. This clone has just one count. V gene TRBV10-3 combines with J gene TRBJ2-7; 10 bases fit TRBD2. The sequencing sample was made of peripheral blood. The origin of this receptor is a human donor with acute or convalescent COVID-19. The donor label of this sample is uncertain. CDR3 nucleotide sequence: TGTGCCATCAGTGAGTCCCTAGCGGGGGTTGGCGAGCAGTACTTC. Residues: CAISESLAGVGEQYF.